This is a list of T cell receptor beta chains from one sample in a study of shared clonotypes between healthy human individuals. Some clones are missing from TCRdb's copy, which holds only in-frame ones; the method was immunoSEQ multiplex PCR. Seen here are about 2.5 million clones, around 92% observed once, and the top ten hold roughly 0.34%. Material for sequencing was naive CD4+ T cells from PBMCs. These receptors came from a man younger than 30 in good health. Some clones in this sample may be carry-over from other donors' samples. The CDR3 runs from the conserved cysteine through the conserved F or W. The D gene is left open where the match is weak. Size values are once, few and many counts, or a class for expanded clones, and some rows have none.

-	-	TRBV9	TRBJ2-5	14	CASSVTMYQETQYF	TGTGCCAGCAGCGTAACGATGTACCAAGAGACCCAGTACTTC
TRBD2	-	TRBV4-2	TRBJ2-5	15	CASSQRSGREETQYF	TGTGCCAGCAGCCAGAGGAGCGGGAGGGAAGAGACCCAGTACTTC
TRBD1	-	TRBV7-3	TRBJ2-7	14	CASSKDRGPHEQYF	TGTGCCAGCAGCAAAGACAGGGGGCCCCACGAGCAGTACTTC
-	few	TRBV10-3	TRBJ1-3	13	CAISLSPGNTIYF	TGTGCCATCAGTTTGAGCCCTGGAAACACCATATATTTT
-	-	TRBV5-5	TRBJ2-5	13	CASSLGTAETQYF	TGTGCCAGCAGCTTGGGGACTGCGGAGACCCAGTACTTC
-	-	TRBV11-2	TRBJ1-1	15	CASSLGQLMNTEAFF	TGTGCCAGCAGCTTAGGACAGCTCATGAACACTGAAGCTTTCTTT
TRBD2	-	TRBV4-2	TRBJ2-3	16	CASSRTSGAGTDTQYF	TGTGCCAGCAGCCGAACTAGCGGAGCGGGAACAGATACGCAGTATTTT
-	once	TRBV5-6	TRBJ1-2	14	CASSLANRYYGYTF	TGTGCCAGCAGCTTGGCCAACAGATATTATGGCTACACCTTC
-	once	TRBV11-2	TRBJ1-1	14	CASSLVSGNTEAFF	TGTGCCAGCAGCTTAGTAAGCGGGAACACTGAAGCTTTCTTT
TRBD1	-	TRBV6-1	TRBJ2-7	15	CASSGTTGGAGEQYF	TGTGCCAGCAGTGGGACGACAGGGGGCGCGGGAGAGCAGTACTTC
-	-	TRBV20-1	TRBJ2-5	11	CSARVLETQYF	TGCAGTGCTAGGGTTTTAGAGACCCAGTACTTC
-	-	TRBV6-5	TRBJ2-2	15	CASSYSGLATGELFF	TGTGCCAGCAGTTACTCGGGACTGGCCACGGGGGAGCTGTTTTTT
TRBD1	few	TRBV9	TRBJ1-1	15	CASSTPTGMNTEAFF	TGTGCCAGCAGCACCCCGACAGGGATGAACACTGAAGCTTTCTTT
-	-	TRBV2	TRBJ2-6	13	CATRTSGANVLTF	TGTGCCACAAGGACGTCCGGGGCCAACGTCCTGACTTTC
TRBD2	-	TRBV28	TRBJ2-3	15	CASSFTSGRPDTQYF	TGTGCCAGCAGTTTTACTAGCGGGAGACCAGATACGCAGTATTTT
-	-	TRBV5-8	TRBJ2-2	17	CASSQEWQGMGTGELFF	TGTGCCAGCAGCCAAGAATGGCAGGGAATGGGCACCGGGGAGCTGTTTTTT
-	-	TRBV12-5	TRBJ1-2	12	CASALGNYGYTF	TGTGCTAGTGCCCTTGGGAACTATGGCTACACCTTC
-	-	TRBV13	TRBJ1-3	16	CASSLAPYRDENTIYF	TGTGCCAGCAGCCTAGCCCCCTACAGGGACGAAAACACCATATATTTT
TRBD2	-	TRBV19	TRBJ2-5	15	CASSDRSGVQETQYF	TGTGCCAGTAGTGATCGTAGCGGGGTACAAGAGACCCAGTACTTC
TRBD1	few	TRBV5-4	TRBJ1-2	15	CASSPMGTGGYGYTF	TGTGCCAGCAGCCCAATGGGGACAGGGGGGTATGGCTACACCTTC